The clone carrying this TCR beta chain was counted ten times or more. What it binds is not known. Germline V lookup: CDR1 SGHRS, CDR2 YFSETQ. The CDR3 contains 12 residues. V was pared by 1 base and J by 10 bases, with 9 bases between. This sample was taken from a study of CD8 T cells in ankylosing spondylitis. Study-wide points: Peripheral blood samples showed relatively rare disease-linked clones, and these clones were CD8+.

A single record per CDR3 protein comes from TCRdb applying MiXCR to the 5' RACE reads. The profile shows more than 300,000 distinct CDR3 sequences, roughly 12% of them singletons. V and J are TRBV5-1 and TRBJ2-1; D is unclear. Specimen: blood, either unsorted or a sorted T cell fraction (not recorded which). This TCR was recovered from a female donor with ankylosing spondylitis or in good health (not recorded which). CDR3 sequence reads: CASSLMSGEQFF. In nucleotides, the CDR3 is TGCGCCAGCAGCTTGATGAGTGGAGAGCAGTTCTTC.